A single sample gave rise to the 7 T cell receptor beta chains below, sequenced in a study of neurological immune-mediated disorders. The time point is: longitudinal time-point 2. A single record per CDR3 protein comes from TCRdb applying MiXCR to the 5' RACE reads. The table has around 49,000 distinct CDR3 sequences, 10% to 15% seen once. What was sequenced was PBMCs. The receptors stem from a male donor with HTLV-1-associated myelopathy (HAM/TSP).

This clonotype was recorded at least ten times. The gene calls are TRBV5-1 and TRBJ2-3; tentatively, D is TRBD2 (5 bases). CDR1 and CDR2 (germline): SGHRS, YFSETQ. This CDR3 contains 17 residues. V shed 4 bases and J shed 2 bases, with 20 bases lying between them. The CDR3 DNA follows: TGCGCCAGCAGCCGAATTGCGGACGGGGTAAACACAGATACGCAGTATTTT. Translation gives CASSRIADGVNTDTQYF.

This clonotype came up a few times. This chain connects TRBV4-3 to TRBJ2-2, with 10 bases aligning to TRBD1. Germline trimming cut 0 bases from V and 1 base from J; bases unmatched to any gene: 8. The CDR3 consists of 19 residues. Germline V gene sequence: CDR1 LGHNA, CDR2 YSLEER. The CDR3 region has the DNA TGCGCCAGCAGCCAAGAATTTTGGGACAGGGGCCGGAACACCGGGGAGCTGTTTTTT. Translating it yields CASSQEFWDRGRNTGELFF.

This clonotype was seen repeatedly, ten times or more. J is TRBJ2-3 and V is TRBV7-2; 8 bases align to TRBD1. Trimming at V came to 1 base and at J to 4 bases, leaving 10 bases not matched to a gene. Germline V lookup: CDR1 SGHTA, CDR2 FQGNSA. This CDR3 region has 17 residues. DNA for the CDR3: TGTGCCAGCAGCTTAGAAGGAACAGGGGGTTCGCCAGATACGCAGTATTTT. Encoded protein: CASSLEGTGGSPDTQYF.

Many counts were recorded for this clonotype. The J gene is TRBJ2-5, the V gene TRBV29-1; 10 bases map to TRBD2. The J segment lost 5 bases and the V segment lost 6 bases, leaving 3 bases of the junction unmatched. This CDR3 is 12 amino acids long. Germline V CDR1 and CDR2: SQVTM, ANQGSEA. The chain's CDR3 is CSVTTSGETQYF. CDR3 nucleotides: TGCAGCGTCACGACTAGCGGGGAGACCCAGTACTTC.

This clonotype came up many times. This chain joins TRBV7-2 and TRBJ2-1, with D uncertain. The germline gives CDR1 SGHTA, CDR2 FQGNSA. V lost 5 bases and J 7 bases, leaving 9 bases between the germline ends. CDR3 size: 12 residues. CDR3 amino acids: CASSALPNEQFF. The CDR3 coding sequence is TGTGCCAGCAGCGCACTCCCGAATGAGCAGTTCTTC.

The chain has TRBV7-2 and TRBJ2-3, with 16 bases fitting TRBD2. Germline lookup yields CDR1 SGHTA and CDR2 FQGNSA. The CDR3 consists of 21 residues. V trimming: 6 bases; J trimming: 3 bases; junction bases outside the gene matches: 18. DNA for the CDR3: TGTGCCAGCAGGTCCAGGCCACCGGGACTAGCGGGGGGGACTAAAACAGATACGCAGTATTTT. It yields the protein CASRSRPPGLAGGTKTDTQYF.

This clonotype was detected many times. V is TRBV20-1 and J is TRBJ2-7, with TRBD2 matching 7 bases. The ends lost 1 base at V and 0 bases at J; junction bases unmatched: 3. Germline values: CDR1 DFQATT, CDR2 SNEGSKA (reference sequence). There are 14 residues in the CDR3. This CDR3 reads CSARVGDYSYEQYF. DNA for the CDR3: TGCAGTGCTAGAGTCGGGGACTACTCCTACGAGCAGTACTTC.